This T cell receptor (beta chain) was identified in a study of cytomegalovirus exposure and HLA in healthy donors. Comment on this clone: The antigen remains unidentified.

This PCR relied on a set of 60 Vbeta primers and 13 Jbeta primers. Clones were read by immunoSEQ multiplex PCR, and TCRdb kept only the in-frame ones, dropping some. This table has 100,000 to 150,000 clones, about 76% appearing once. Study-level findings and limits: The authors later linked a missense DCLRE1C variant to TCR beta V- and J-gene trimming.

Per the germline V gene, CDR1 is MGHRA and CDR2 is YSYEKL. The CDR3 loop spans 13 amino acids. V dropped 1 base and J dropped 10 bases, with 13 bases sitting between them. The gene calls are TRBV4-1 and TRBJ1-2; tentative D call: TRBD1 (5 bases). Sequenced: PBMCs. The receptor's source is a woman aged 55 to 70 in good health and CMV-seropositive. The DNA of the CDR3 is TGCGCCAGCAGCCAAGGTGCAGGGCGAGACTACACCTTC. It translates to CASSQGAGRDYTF.